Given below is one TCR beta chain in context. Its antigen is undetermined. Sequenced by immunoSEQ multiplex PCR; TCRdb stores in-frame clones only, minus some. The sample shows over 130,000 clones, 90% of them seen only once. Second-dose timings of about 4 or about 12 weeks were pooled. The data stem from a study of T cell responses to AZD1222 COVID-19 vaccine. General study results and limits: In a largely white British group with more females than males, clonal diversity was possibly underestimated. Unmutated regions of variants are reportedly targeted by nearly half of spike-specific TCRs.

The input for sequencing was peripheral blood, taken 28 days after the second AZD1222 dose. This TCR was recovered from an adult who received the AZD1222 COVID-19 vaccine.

The CDR3 DNA follows: TGTGCCAGCAGCCCGGGACTACAAGACAATGAGCAGTTCTTC. This gives the protein CASSPGLQDNEQFF. This rearrangement joins TRBV6-5 to TRBJ2-1; 7 nucleotides line up with TRBD2. CDR3 length: 14 residues. V was clipped by 6 bases and J by 5 bases; unmatched bases: 7. Germline V gene sequence: CDR1 MNHEY, CDR2 SVGAGI.